This T cell receptor beta chain is from a study of blood T cell repertoires in COVID-19. Overall study context: COVID-19 samples collected from the United States, Italy and Spain covered acute and convalescent phases. The analysed material was cDNA or gDNA that came from T cells, B-cell-depleted T cells, or PBMCs.

The CDR3 is 14 amino acids. From germline, CDR1 is MGHRA and CDR2 YSYEKL. V gave up 1 base and J gave up 3 bases, with 7 bases separating them. Profiling relied on immunoSEQ multiplex PCR, and the TCRdb table lists in-frame clones only, not all of them. Of about 100,000 clones listed, approximately 86% are singletons. The sample comprised peripheral blood. V and J are TRBV4-1 and TRBJ1-5; D call uncertain. This receptor was taken from an elderly man with active or convalescent COVID-19. The CDR3 reads CASSQGLFNQPQHF. CDR3 DNA sequence: TGCGCCAGCAGCCAAGGACTTTTCAATCAGCCCCAGCATTTT.